These 9 T cell receptor beta chains were sequenced from one sample in a study of T cell responses to AZD1222 COVID-19 vaccine. The data were produced by immunoSEQ multiplex PCR, yet TCRdb's version contains in-frame clones alone and is incomplete. The table records about 100,000 clones, over 70% of them present only once. Sequenced here: peripheral blood, sampled on day 0 of AZD1222 vaccination. The receptors derive from an adult in good health.

This clone has only a few counts. This sequence joins TRBV10-3 and TRBJ2-7; D gene ambiguous. The germline V gene has CDR1 ENHRY and CDR2 SYGVKD. The CDR3 extends over 15 amino acids. Trimming left V 4 bases short and J 0 bases short, with 13 bases between. In DNA, the CDR3 is TGTGCCATCAGTGGTCTGGCAGTAAGCTCCTACGAGCAGTACTTC. This encodes CAISGLAVSSYEQYF.

The count of this clone is one. This chain connects TRBV24-1 to TRBJ2-2; TRBD1 aligns across 10 bases. V lost 7 bases and J lost 3; bases outside the gene matches: 1. CDR1 is KGHDR, CDR2 SFDVKD, per germline. This CDR3 spans 14 amino acids. The DNA for the CDR3 is TGTGCCACCAGCGACAGGGGGCACACCGGGGAGCTGTTTTTT. As protein: CATSDRGHTGELFF.

This chain joins TRBV6-4 and TRBJ2-7; no reliable D call. CDR3 length equals 15 residues. Looked up from germline, CDR1 is MRHNA and CDR2 is SNTAGT. Trimming pared 8 bases from V and 1 base from J, leaving 18 bases between. DNA of the CDR3: TGTGCCAGCCGCTACTATGACCGAACTTCCTACGAGCAGTACTTC. This encodes CASRYYDRTSYEQYF.

The chain employs TRBV14 and TRBJ2-7, with TRBD1 matching 8 bases. This CDR3 comprises 12 residues. CDR1 is SGHDN and CDR2 is FVKESK in the germline V gene. V gave up 4 bases and J gave up 12 bases; unmatched junction bases: 8. The CDR3 here is CASSPGTGVGYF. Written as DNA, the CDR3 is TGTGCCAGCAGCCCCGGGACAGGTGTTGGGTACTTC. The entire variable domain, with the rest obtained from reference TRBV14 and TRBJ2-7, is as follows: EAGVTQFPSHSVIEKGQTVTLRCDPISGHDNLYWYRRVMGKEIKFLLHFVKESKQDESGMPNNRFLAERTGGTYSTLKVQPAELEDSGVYFCASSPGTGVGYFGPGTRLTVT.

This chain links TRBV5-8 with TRBJ1-1; unclear D gene. Per the germline V gene, CDR1 is SGHTS and CDR2 is YDEGEE. The CDR3 spans 13 residues. The V end lost 2 bases, the J end lost 1 base, and 6 bases lay between the germline ends. The chain's CDR3 is CASSFSGNTEAFF. The CDR3 nucleotides are TGTGCCAGCAGCTTCTCAGGGAACACTGAAGCTTTCTTT.

The gene calls are TRBV9 and TRBJ1-5; possible D gene TRBD1, 5 bases. The V gene lost 4 bases and the J gene lost 0 bases, with 17 bases spanning the gap. CDR1 SGDLS and CDR2 YYNGEE come from the germline V gene. The CDR3 is made up of 17 amino acids. The CDR3 reads CASSPGDGGYSNQPQHF. CDR3 DNA sequence: TGTGCCAGCAGCCCGGGGGACGGTGGGTATAGCAATCAGCCCCAGCATTTT. The full variable domain, its missing parts supplied by reference TRBV9 and TRBJ1-5, is DSGVTQTPKHLITATGQRVTLRCSPRSGDLSVYWYQQSLDQGLQFLIQYYNGEERAKGNILERFSAQQFPDLHSELNLSSLELGDSALYFCASSPGDGGYSNQPQHFGDGTRLSIL.

V is TRBV14 and J is TRBJ2-3, with a weak D call TRBD2 (6 bases). The V end lost 5 bases, the J end lost 7 bases, and 19 bases lay between the germline ends. The CDR3 is made up of 15 amino acids. Germline CDR1 and CDR2: SGHDN and FVKESK. This CDR3 is CASSGGGWPSYTQYF. The CDR3 DNA reads TGTGCCAGCAGCGGGGGAGGCTGGCCTTCTTATACGCAGTATTTT. Full variable domain (outside the CDR3, taken from reference TRBV14 and TRBJ2-3): EAGVTQFPSHSVIEKGQTVTLRCDPISGHDNLYWYRRVMGKEIKFLLHFVKESKQDESGMPNNRFLAERTGGTYSTLKVQPAELEDSGVYFCASSGGGWPSYTQYFGPGTRLTVL.

This rearrangement joins TRBV6-5 to TRBJ1-1; D ambiguous. The germline CDR1 and CDR2 sequences are MNHEY and SVGAGI. The length of the CDR3 is 12 residues. V was trimmed by 6 bases and J by 6 bases, leaving 11 bases between them. CDR3 sequence reads: CASSRMGAEAFF. The CDR3 DNA reads as TGTGCCAGCAGCCGGATGGGAGCTGAAGCTTTCTTT.

The chain has TRBV5-1 and TRBJ1-1; D call uncertain. V lost 0 bases and J lost 2, with 8 bases in between. The CDR3 runs 14 residues. From germline, CDR1 is SGHRS and CDR2 YFSETQ. CDR3: CASSLGASNTEAFF. The CDR3 DNA reads TGCGCCAGCAGCTTGGGGGCCAGCAACACTGAAGCTTTCTTT.